This T cell receptor (beta chain) comes out of a study of blood T cell repertoires in COVID-19. For the study at large: The United States, Italy and Spain provided the acute and convalescent COVID-19 samples. Sources were T cells, B-cell-depleted T cells, or PBMCs; the material itself was cDNA or gDNA.

This clone showed up just once. The germline CDR1 and CDR2 sequences are SGHDT and YYEEEE. Trimming left V 1 base short and J 1 base short, with 8 bases between. The CDR3 is 14 amino acids. Per the study methods: Amplification with reference gene primers provided the estimates of nucleated cell counts. Assay: immunoSEQ multiplex PCR; the TCRdb copy retains only in-frame clones and omits some. V, J and clone size derive from that table, while D and trimming were established from the DNA sequence. The data show about 190,000 clones, with around 80% seen just once and about 2.8% held by the top ten. V gene TRBV5-6 combines with J gene TRBJ2-5; D gene ambiguous. The sequence came from a woman older than 75 with active or convalescent COVID-19. Sequenced material: peripheral blood. The CDR3 sequence: CASSLSGSQETQYF. In DNA form, the CDR3 reads TGTGCCAGCAGCTTGAGTGGCAGCCAAGAGACCCAGTACTTC.